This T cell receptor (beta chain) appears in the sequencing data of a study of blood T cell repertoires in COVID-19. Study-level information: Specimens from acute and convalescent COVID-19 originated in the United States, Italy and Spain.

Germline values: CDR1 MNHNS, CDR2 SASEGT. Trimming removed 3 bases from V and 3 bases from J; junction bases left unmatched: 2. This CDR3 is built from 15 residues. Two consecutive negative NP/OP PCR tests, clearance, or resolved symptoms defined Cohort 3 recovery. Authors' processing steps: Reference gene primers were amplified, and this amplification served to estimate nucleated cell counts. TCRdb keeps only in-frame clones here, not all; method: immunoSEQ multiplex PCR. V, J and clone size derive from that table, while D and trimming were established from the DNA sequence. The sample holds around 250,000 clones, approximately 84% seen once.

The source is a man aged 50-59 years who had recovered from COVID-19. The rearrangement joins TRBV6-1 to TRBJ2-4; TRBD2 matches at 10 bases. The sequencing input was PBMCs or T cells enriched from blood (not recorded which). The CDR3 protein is CASSESSGSKNIQYF. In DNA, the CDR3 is TGTGCCAGCAGTGAGTCTAGCGGGAGCAAAAACATTCAGTACTTC.